The 9 T cell receptor beta chains given below trace back to one sample, sequenced in a study of T cells in Graves' hyperthyroidism and ophthalmopathy. Regions amplified from RNA transcripts were the TCR beta CDR3 regions. When the TCR CDR3 underwent first-round RT-PCR, the HTBI primer set was used. TCRdb reanalysed the multiplex PCR reads using MiXCR and keeps one entry per CDR3 protein. Among under 450,000 distinct CDR3 sequences, about 18% were seen once, and the ten largest hold roughly 35%. Sequenced material: blood. These receptors originate from a woman aged 25 to 45 with Graves' hyperthyroidism that later progressed to Graves' ophthalmopathy.

This clonotype has at least ten counts. The rearrangement joins TRBV28 to TRBJ2-3, with 7 bases aligning to TRBD1. This CDR3 is 13 amino acids long. The J segment lost 4 bases and the V segment lost 7 bases, leaving 5 bases of the junction unmatched. Germline V CDR1 and CDR2: MDHEN, SYDVKM. The CDR3 nucleotides read TGTGCCAGCAAGACAGGGCACGCAGATACGCAGTATTTT. It specifies CASKTGHADTQYF.

This clonotype has more than one count but fewer than ten. This chain links TRBV18 with TRBJ2-2; D could derive from TRBD1 or TRBD2 (5 bases each). Deletions cut 3 bases from V and 0 bases from J, with 11 bases between. Germline V CDR1 and CDR2: KGHSH, LQKENI. The length of the CDR3 is 16 residues. CDR3 sequence reads: CASSPIGTSNTGELFF. CDR3 DNA: TGTGCCAGCTCACCTATCGGGACCTCGAACACCGGGGAGCTGTTTTTT.

The chain uses TRBV6-1 and TRBJ2-3; D unresolved. This CDR3 region has 13 residues. The germline gives CDR1 MNHNS, CDR2 SASEGT. The V end was cut by 5 bases, the J end by 2 bases, with 8 bases between. CDR3 nucleotide sequence: TGTGCCAGCAGTCCGTCCCCCACAGATACGCAGTATTTT. It specifies CASSPSPTDTQYF.

The table lists this clonotype with many counts. This sequence joins TRBV27 and TRBJ1-1, with D perhaps matching TRBD1 (5 bases). In germline, CDR1 is MNHEY, CDR2 SMNVEV (reference sequence). The CDR3 runs 13 residues. Deletions cut 2 bases from V and 4 bases from J, with 8 bases between. In DNA form, the CDR3 reads TGTGCCAGCAGTTTAGCGGGGCGCACTGAAGCTTTCTTT. It encodes CASSLAGRTEAFF.

This clonotype occurred a few times. This chain joins TRBV7-9 and TRBJ2-1; D may be TRBD1 (6 bases). V gave up 3 bases and J gave up 5 bases, with 11 bases separating them. CDR1 is SEHNR and CDR2 is FQNEAQ in the germline V gene (reference sequence). The CDR3 covers 14 residues. In nucleotides, the CDR3 is TGTGCCAGCAGCTTGGGGGCAGGAAACAATGAGCAGTTCTTC. Its protein is CASSLGAGNNEQFF. The variable domain in full, with the rest retrieved from reference TRBV7-9 and TRBJ2-1, is DTGVSQNPRHKITKRGQNVTFRCDPISEHNRLYWYRQTLGQGPEFLTYFQNEAQLEKSRLLSDRFSAERPKGSFSTLEIQRTEQGDSAMYLCASSLGAGNNEQFFGPGTRLTVL.

This clonotype has a count of ten or more. CDR3 sequence (DNA): TGTGCCAGCAGCCTAGGGCCTGCTTATAGCAATCAGCCCCAGCATTTT. Amino acids: CASSLGPAYSNQPQHF. The chain is built from TRBV3-1 and TRBJ1-5; D is uncertain. Germline V gene lookup returns CDR1 LGHDT and CDR2 YNNKEL (reference sequence). V gave up 4 bases and J gave up 0 bases, with 13 bases separating them. The CDR3 totals 16 residues. Together with reference TRBV3-1 and TRBJ1-5, the CDR3 gives the full variable domain: DTAVSQTPKYLVTQMGNDKSIKCEQNLGHDTMYWYKQDSKKFLKIMFSYNNKELIINETVPNRFSPKSPDKAHLNLHINSLELGDSAVYFCASSLGPAYSNQPQHFGDGTRLSIL.

This clonotype was detected many times. The genes are TRBV5-1 and TRBJ2-7, with 10 bases identical to TRBD2. The CDR3 loop spans 16 amino acids. The V gene end was trimmed by 1 base and the J gene end by 6 bases; junction bases not matched to a gene: 10. The V gene's germline CDR1 is SGHRS and CDR2 YFSETQ. CDR3 sequence reads: CASSLRSSGRGSEQYF. CDR3 sequence (DNA): TGCGCCAGCAGCTTGAGGTCTAGCGGGAGAGGGTCCGAGCAGTACTTC.

The table lists this clonotype with many counts. The chain is built from TRBV7-6 and TRBJ2-5; TRBD2 aligns across 8 bases. Germline loops: CDR1 SGHVS, CDR2 FNYEAQ. This CDR3 has 16 residues. V was pared by 5 bases and J by 2 bases, with 10 bases of the junction left unmatched. The CDR3 DNA sequence: TGTGCCAGCAGCCCCCGGGTCCGGGGGGGACAAGAGACCCAGTACTTC. The encoded protein is CASSPRVRGGQETQYF. Complete variable domain (other parts from reference TRBV7-6 and TRBJ2-5): GAGVSQSPRYKVTKRGQDVALRCDPISGHVSLYWYRQALGQGPEFLTYFNYEAQQDKSGLPNDRFSAERPEGSISTLTIQRTEQRDSAMYRCASSPRVRGGQETQYFGPGTRLLVL.

The count of this clonotype is one. The chain carries TRBV29-1 and TRBJ2-4; D is perhaps TRBD1 (5 bases). CDR3 length equals 13 residues. The germline V gene has CDR1 SQVTM and CDR2 ANQGSEA. Trimming removed 5 bases from V and 1 base from J, with 9 bases in between. The CDR3 DNA is TGCAGCGTTTTAGGGGCGGCCAAAAACATTCAGTACTTC. Translation gives CSVLGAAKNIQYF.